The 7 T cell receptor beta chains below all came from one sample that was sequenced in a study of CD4+ T cells in melanoma. Sequencing used immunoSEQ multiplex PCR; TCRdb keeps in-frame clones, though not all of them. The table has about 21,000 clones, about 80% seen once. The sample was cells from a culture (not recorded whether cultured in vitro). These receptors all come from a human donor with melanoma.

This clone was seen more than once but under ten times. J is TRBJ2-5 and V is TRBV7-8, with 8 bases aligning to TRBD1. Trimming removed 6 bases from V and 4 bases from J; junction bases left unmatched: 13. CDR3 length: 16 residues. CDR1 is SGHVS, CDR2 FQNEAQ, per germline. The CDR3 nucleotides read TGTGCCAGCAGTAGGACAGGGTCGTCCTCGTCAGAGACCCAGTACTTC. It codes for CASSRTGSSSSETQYF. The full variable domain, in which reference TRBV7-8 and TRBJ2-5 provide the parts outside the CDR3, is GAGVSQSPRYKVAKRGQDVALRCDPISGHVSLFWYQQALGQGPEFLTYFQNEAQLDKSGLPSDRFFAERPEGSVSTLKIQRTQQEDSAVYLCASSRTGSSSSETQYFGPGTRLLVL.

The rearrangement uses TRBV19 and TRBJ2-7; 10 positions match TRBD2. The V gene's germline CDR1 is LNHDA and CDR2 SQIVND (reference sequence). J was trimmed by 0 bases and V by 6 bases; bases with no gene match: 20. There are 20 residues in the CDR3. The CDR3 nucleotides are TGTGCCAGTAGAGCAAGGCGGTCAGCGAATAGCGGGGGGCACTCCTACGAGCAGTACTTC. Its protein is CASRARRSANSGGHSYEQYF.

V and J are TRBV5-1 and TRBJ1-3; D not certain. Germline V gene sequence: CDR1 SGHRS, CDR2 YFSETQ. CDR3 length: 16 amino acids. The V end lost 1 base, the J end lost 0 bases, and 11 bases lay between the germline ends. For the CDR3, the DNA is TGCGCCAGCAGCTTGACGGGTAGCCTCTCTGGAAACACCATATATTTT. Translating it yields CASSLTGSLSGNTIYF.

This CDR3 reads CASSRTSGGTDTQYF. For the CDR3, the DNA is TGTGCCAGCAGCCGAACTAGCGGGGGGACAGATACGCAGTATTTT. The gene calls are TRBV9 and TRBJ2-3; TRBD2 agrees at 12 bases. The junction had 3 bases not matched to a gene; V was cut back by 4 bases and J by 3 bases. The CDR3 is made up of 15 amino acids. Germline CDR1 is SGDLS and CDR2 is YYNGEE.

This rearrangement joins TRBV5-1 to TRBJ2-1; 7 nucleotides match TRBD2. With 0 bases clipped from V and 5 bases from J, the junction kept 2 bases outside the gene matches. Germline V CDR1 and CDR2: SGHRS, YFSETQ. CDR3 length: 14 amino acids. The CDR3 region is CASSLGRGDNEQFF. For the CDR3, the DNA is TGCGCCAGCAGCTTGGGTCGGGGGGACAATGAGCAGTTCTTC.

CDR3 DNA sequence: TGCGCCAGTTCGACTCGGGAAGATCAGCCCCAGCATTTT. Protein sequence: CASSTREDQPQHF. The chain carries TRBV10-2 and TRBJ1-5; no firm D call. Germline V gene sequence: CDR1 WSHSY, CDR2 SAAADI. V gave up 9 bases and J gave up 5 bases, with 14 bases separating them. This CDR3 has 13 residues.

CDR3 sequence: CASSLTGNTGELFF. The CDR3 DNA reads TGTGCCAGCAGCTTAACTGGGAACACCGGGGAGCTGTTTTTT. The gene calls are TRBV7-3 and TRBJ2-2; unclear D gene. V lost 0 bases, J lost 1 base, and 3 bases lay in between. CDR3 size: 14 residues. Germline V gene lookup returns CDR1 SGHTA and CDR2 FQGTGA.